This TCR beta chain stems from a study of identical twins. Study findings and constraints: Twin sharing of out-of-frame TCR alpha was underestimated by models in monozygotic pairs. Compared with unrelated sharing, twin-shared out-of-frame alpha sequences had more low-probability sequences. With beta out-of-frame sequences, excess sharing by twins was weaker.

CDR3 length equals 13 residues. Germline-derived CDR1 and CDR2 are LNHNV and YYDKDF (reference sequence). The V and J ends lost 6 bases and 6 bases respectively, with 11 bases between them. Comment on this clonotype: Its matching antigen is unknown.

Template switching introduced a universal primer site, and the cDNA bore unique molecular identifiers. TCRdb re-called the 5' RACE reads with MiXCR, one entry per CDR3 protein. The repertoire holds a few hundred thousand distinct CDR3 sequences, with roughly 9.8% as singletons. A further study also used this sample, focusing on yellow fever vaccine responses in identical twins.

The clonotype was recovered from a woman aged 18-29 years in good health. The material sequenced was CD8+ T cells sorted from blood. The rearrangement uses TRBV15 and TRBJ1-4, with D maybe TRBD1 (6 bases). CDR3 DNA sequence: TGTGCCACCAGGGGGGCAGGGTATGAAAAACTGTTTTTT. Translating gives CATRGAGYEKLFF.